Included here is one TCR beta chain sequence, with context. This clone's antigen is unknown. There are no base qualities to consult, and no much larger clone falls within one base. Each collaborating institution followed its own protocols to collect whole blood in K2EDTA tubes. For TCRbeta analysis, collaborators shipped samples in one of three forms: frozen whole blood, isolated PBMCs, or DNA extracted from either of those sample types. CDR1 SGHTA and CDR2 FQGNSA were looked up in the germline V gene. The CDR3 runs 15 amino acids, cysteine and phenylalanine included. Only the CDR3 part of the read is kept: 45 bases, read in frame from the first base. Trimming takes 1 base from V and 0 bases from J, and the germline ends sit 8 bases apart. The data were taken from a study of blood T cell repertoires in COVID-19 (dated by TCRdb to the early 2020s). General notes on the study: Collaborator samples came from the United States, Italy and Spain and covered acute and convalescent phases of COVID-19. The prospective study material was composed of cDNA or gDNA derived from T cells, B-cell-depleted T cells, or PBMCs. Deeply sampled blood TCRbeta repertoires from subjects exposed to, actively infected with, or recovered from COVID-19 were included in the dataset. The repertoires were released in a freely available public database intended as a resource for research on the immune response to SARS-CoV-2. The samples were drawn from two sources: the first 160 participants of the ongoing ImmuneRACE study, and some 1,300 subjects contributed by 6 global collaborators. A de-identified subject ID, COVID-19 status, age in years and sex were almost always included in the sample metadata. Where available, HLA class I and class II types were obtained from metadata supplied by the sample provider rather than from assay-based typing. What the authors observed across the whole study: How much clinical and demographic metadata was included differed by source and by participant, and the metadata was provided uncurated.

The immunoSEQ Assay, a bias-controlled multiplex PCR, was used to amplify TCRbeta CDR3 regions from genomic DNA. As for how the authors treated the data: The number of nucleated cells in each sample was estimated from the amplification of reference gene primers within the assay. Sequence reads were collapsed and filtered to measure the absolute abundance of every unique TCRbeta CDR3 rearrangement. Productive Simpson clonality was computed per sample as the square root of Simpson's diversity index over productive rearrangements. Held by TCRdb, this immuneACCESS table contains in-frame sequences only and omits some clones. Under half of the omission traces to an unresolved V gene where checked; the cause of the rest is unknown. V, J and clone size reflect that table, while D and trimming were determined from the DNA. The sample table lists 100,000 to 150,000 clones, about 74% of them with a count of one. The ten top clones hold around 5.9% of the sample.

Sequencing was done on a sample of peripheral blood. The clonotype comes from a man aged 55 to 70 with acute or convalescent COVID-19. The rearranged chain carries TRBV7-2 and TRBJ2-3; the D segment cannot be called with confidence. The bases read TGTGCCAGCAGCTTAGTTCTCTATAGCACAGATACGCAGTATTTT. Its protein product is CASSLVLYSTDTQYF.